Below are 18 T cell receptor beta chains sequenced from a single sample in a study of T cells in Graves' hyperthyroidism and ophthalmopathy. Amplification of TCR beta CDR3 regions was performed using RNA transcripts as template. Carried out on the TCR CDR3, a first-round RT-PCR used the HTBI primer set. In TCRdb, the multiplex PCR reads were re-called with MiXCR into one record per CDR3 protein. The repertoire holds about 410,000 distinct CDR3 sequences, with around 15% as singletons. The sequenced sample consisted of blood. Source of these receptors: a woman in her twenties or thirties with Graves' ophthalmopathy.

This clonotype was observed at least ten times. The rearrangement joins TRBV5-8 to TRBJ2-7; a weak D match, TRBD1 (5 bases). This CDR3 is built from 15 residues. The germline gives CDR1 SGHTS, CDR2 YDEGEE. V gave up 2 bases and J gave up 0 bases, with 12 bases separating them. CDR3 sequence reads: CASSFRQKSSYEQYF. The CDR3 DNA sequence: TGTGCCAGCAGCTTTCGACAGAAAAGCTCCTACGAGCAGTACTTC.

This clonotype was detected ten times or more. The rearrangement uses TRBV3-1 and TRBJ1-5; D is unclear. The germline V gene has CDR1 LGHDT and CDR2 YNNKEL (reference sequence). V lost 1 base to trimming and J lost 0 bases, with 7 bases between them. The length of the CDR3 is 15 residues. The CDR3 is CASSQVSGSNQPQHF. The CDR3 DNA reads TGTGCCAGCAGCCAAGTCAGCGGTAGCAATCAGCCCCAGCATTTT.

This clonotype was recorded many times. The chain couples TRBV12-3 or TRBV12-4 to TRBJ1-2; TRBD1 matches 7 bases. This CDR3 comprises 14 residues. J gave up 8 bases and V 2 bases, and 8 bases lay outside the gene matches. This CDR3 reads CASSLMRDSRGYTF. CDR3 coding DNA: TGTGCCAGCAGTTTAATGCGGGACAGCCGCGGCTACACCTTC.

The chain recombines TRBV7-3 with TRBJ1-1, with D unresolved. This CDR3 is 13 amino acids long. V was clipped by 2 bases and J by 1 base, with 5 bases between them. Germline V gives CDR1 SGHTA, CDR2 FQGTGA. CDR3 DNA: TGTGCCAGCAGCTTACAAAAGAACACTGAAGCTTTCTTT. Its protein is CASSLQKNTEAFF.

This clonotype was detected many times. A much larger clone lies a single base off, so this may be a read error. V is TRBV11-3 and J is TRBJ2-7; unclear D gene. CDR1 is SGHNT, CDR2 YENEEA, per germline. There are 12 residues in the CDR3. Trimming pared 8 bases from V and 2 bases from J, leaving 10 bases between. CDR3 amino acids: CASGARAYEQYF. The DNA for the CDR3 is TGTGCCAGCGGCGCACGAGCCTACGAGCAGTACTTC. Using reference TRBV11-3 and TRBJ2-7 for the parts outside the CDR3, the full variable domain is EAGVVQSPRYKIIEKKQPVAFWCNPISGHNTLYWYLQNLGQGPELLIRYENEEAVDDSQLPKDRFSAERLKGVDSTLKIQPAELGDSAVYLCASGARAYEQYFGPGTRLTVT.

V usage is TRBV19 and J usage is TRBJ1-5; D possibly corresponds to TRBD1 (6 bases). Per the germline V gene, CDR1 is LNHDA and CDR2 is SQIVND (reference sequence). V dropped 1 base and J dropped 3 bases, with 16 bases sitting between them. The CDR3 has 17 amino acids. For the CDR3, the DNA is TGTGCCAGTAGTATAGGAACAGGGACGTTTAACAATCAGCCCCAGCATTTT. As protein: CASSIGTGTFNNQPQHF. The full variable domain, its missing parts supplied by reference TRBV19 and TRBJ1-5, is DGGITQSPKYLFRKEGQNVTLSCEQNLNHDAMYWYRQDPGQGLRLIYYSQIVNDFQKGDIAEGYSVSREKKESFPLTVTSAQKNPTAFYLCASSIGTGTFNNQPQHFGDGTRLSIL.

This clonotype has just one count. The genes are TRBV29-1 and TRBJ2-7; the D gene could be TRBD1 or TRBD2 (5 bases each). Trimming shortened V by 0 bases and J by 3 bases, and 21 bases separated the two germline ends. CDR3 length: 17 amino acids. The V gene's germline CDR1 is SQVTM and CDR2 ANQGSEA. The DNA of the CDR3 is TGCAGCGTTGAAGATCAATCGGGACCTCGGCTGGTCTACGAGCAGTACTTC. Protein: CSVEDQSGPRLVYEQYF.

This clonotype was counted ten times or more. CDR3 sequence reads: CSARDLSGGAGEQFF. The CDR3 DNA is TGCAGTGCTAGAGATTTGAGCGGGGGGGCTGGTGAGCAGTTCTTC. The genes are TRBV20-1 and TRBJ2-1; 10 positions agree with TRBD2. The CDR3 is 15 residues long. CDR1 DFQATT and CDR2 SNEGSKA come from the germline V gene (reference sequence). Trimming at V came to 0 bases and at J to 9 bases, leaving 8 bases not matched to a gene.

The CDR3 DNA is TGTGCCAGCAGCTATCAGGGGTCTAGCGGGGGCCCCAGCTCCTACGAGCAGTACTTC. Protein: CASSYQGSSGGPSSYEQYF. The rearrangement uses TRBV11-2 and TRBJ2-7, with 10 nucleotides matching TRBD2. The ends lost 4 bases at V and 0 bases at J; junction bases unmatched: 15. This CDR3 has 19 amino acids. Germline CDR1 and CDR2: SGHAT and FQNNGV.

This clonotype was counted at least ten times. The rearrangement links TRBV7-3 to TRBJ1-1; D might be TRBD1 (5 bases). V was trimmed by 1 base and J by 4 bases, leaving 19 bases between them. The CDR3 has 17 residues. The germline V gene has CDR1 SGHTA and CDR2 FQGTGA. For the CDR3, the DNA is TGTGCCAGCAGCTTAAGGCCTCCCGGAGGGACGTCCACTGAAGCTTTCTTT. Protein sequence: CASSLRPPGGTSTEAFF.

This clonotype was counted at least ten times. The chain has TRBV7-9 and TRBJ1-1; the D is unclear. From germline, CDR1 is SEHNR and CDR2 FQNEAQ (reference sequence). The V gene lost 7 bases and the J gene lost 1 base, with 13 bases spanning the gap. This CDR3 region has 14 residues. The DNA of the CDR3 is TGTGCCAGCAAACGGGGAACAACGAACACTGAAGCTTTCTTT. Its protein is CASKRGTTNTEAFF.

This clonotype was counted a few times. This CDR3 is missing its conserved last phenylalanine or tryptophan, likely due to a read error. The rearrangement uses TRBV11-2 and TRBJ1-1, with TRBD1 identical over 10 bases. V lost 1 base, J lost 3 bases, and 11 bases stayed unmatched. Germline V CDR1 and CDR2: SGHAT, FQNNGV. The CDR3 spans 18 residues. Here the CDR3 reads CASSLGDRGSKAYTEAFL. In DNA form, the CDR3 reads TGTGCCAGCAGCTTAGGGGACAGGGGCTCGAAAGCATACACTGAAGCTTTCCTT.

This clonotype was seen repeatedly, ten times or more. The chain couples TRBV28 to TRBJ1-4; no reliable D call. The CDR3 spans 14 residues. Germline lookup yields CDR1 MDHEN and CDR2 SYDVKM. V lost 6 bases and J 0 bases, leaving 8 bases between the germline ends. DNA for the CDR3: TGTGCCAGCAGAGTCTTTGCAACTAATGAAAAACTGTTTTTT. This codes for CASRVFATNEKLFF. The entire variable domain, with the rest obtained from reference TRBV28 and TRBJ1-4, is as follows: DVKVTQSSRYLVKRTGEKVFLECVQDMDHENMFWYRQDPGLGLRLIYFSYDVKMKEKGDIPEGYSVSREKKERFSLILESASTNQTSMYLCASRVFATNEKLFFGSGTQLSVL.

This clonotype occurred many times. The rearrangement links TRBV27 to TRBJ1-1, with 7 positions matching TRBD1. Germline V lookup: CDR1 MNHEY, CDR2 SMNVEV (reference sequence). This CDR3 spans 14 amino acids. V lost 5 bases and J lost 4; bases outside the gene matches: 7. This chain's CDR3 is CASSRQGLSTEAFF. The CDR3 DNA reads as TGTGCCAGCAGTCGACAGGGTTTGAGCACTGAAGCTTTCTTT.

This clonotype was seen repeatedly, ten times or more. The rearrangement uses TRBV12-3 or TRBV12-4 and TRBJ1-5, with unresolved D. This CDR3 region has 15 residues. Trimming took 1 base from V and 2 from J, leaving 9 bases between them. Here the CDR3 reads CASSLGRRGNQPQHF. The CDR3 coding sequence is TGTGCCAGCAGTTTAGGCCGGAGGGGCAATCAGCCCCAGCATTTT.

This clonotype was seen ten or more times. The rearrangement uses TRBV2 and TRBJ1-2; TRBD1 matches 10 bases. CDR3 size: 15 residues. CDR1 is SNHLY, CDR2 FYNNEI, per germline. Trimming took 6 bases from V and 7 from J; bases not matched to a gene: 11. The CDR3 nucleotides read TGTGCCAGCAGAGCACCTCCGGGACAGGGGATTGGCTACACCTTC. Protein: CASRAPPGQGIGYTF.

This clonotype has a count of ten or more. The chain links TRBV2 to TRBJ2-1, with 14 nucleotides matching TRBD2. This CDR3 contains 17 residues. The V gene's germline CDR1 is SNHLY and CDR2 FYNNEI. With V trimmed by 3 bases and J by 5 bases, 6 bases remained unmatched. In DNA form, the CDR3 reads TGTGCCAGCAGTGACTTTAGACTAGCGGGGGGGCACAATGAGCAGTTCTTC. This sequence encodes CASSDFRLAGGHNEQFF.

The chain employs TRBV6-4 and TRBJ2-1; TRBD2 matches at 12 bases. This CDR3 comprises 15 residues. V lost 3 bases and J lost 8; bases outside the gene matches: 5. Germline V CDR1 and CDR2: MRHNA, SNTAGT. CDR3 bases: TGTGCCAGCAGTGAAGCTAGCGGGGGGGGCGATGAGCAGTTCTTC. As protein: CASSEASGGGDEQFF.